This record concerns one T cell receptor beta chain sequence. Its antigen is not known. The template-switching step introduced UMIs that carried a 6-nucleotide sample barcode. Reprocessing the 5' RACE reads, TCRdb reports a single entry for every CDR3 protein and omits DNA. This sample contains some 83,000 distinct CDR3 sequences. This specimen belongs to a study of monozygotic twins with inflammatory bowel disease. Findings and limits, study-wide: Especially where disease activity was present, IBD patients had fewer clonotypes in common with others than healthy twins did. Healthy co-twins had higher TCRbeta inverse Simpson diversity than their IBD twins. Differing immunosuppressive treatments may have added variability to patient repertoires.

This CDR3 contains 14 residues. Germline V gives CDR1 MNHEY, CDR2 SMNVEV (reference sequence). The sample consisted of blood. This clonotype originated in a human donor with ulcerative colitis or Crohn's disease, or a healthy co-twin of an affected twin (not recorded which). This chain connects TRBV27 to TRBJ2-7. The CDR3 is CASSFWQAGSEQYF.